The table lists the clone carrying this T cell receptor beta chain with a count of one. Clones were sequenced by immunoSEQ multiplex PCR, and TCRdb holds only the in-frame ones, with some missing. The sample has some 240,000 clones, less than 90% seen once. The data originate from a study of blood T cell repertoires in COVID-19. J lost 1 base, V lost 8 bases, and 7 bases had no gene match. The CDR3 has 15 amino acids. Looked up from germline, CDR1 is LNHDA and CDR2 is SQIVND (reference sequence). The chain employs TRBV19 and TRBJ1-4, with 7 bases matching TRBD1. The sample was peripheral blood. The sequence came from a woman between 40 and 50 years old who had recovered from COVID-19. CDR3 in DNA: TGTGCCAGTCACGACAGGGCTGTAACTAATGAAAAACTGTTTTTT. It yields the protein CASHDRAVTNEKLFF.